This entry lists 26 T cell receptor beta chains sequenced from one sample in a study of TIL therapy for anti-PD-1-resistant metastatic lung cancer. The libraries were made with immunoSEQ v3. Produced via immunoSEQ multiplex PCR; TCRdb's table is partial and in-frame only. Among tens of thousands of clones listed, 79% were seen once. Stated time point: pre-treatment sample, taken before nivolumab and TIL therapy. The sample consisted of blood, taken at baseline. These TCRs come from a man in his sixties or seventies with non-small cell lung cancer.

V and J are TRBV27 and TRBJ2-7, with D possibly being TRBD1 or TRBD2 (5 bases each). CDR3 length: 13 residues. Per the germline V gene, CDR1 is MNHEY and CDR2 is SMNVEV (reference sequence). Trimming pared 3 bases from V and 4 bases from J, leaving 10 bases between. CDR3 DNA: TGTGCCAGCAGTTTGGGACCATTATACGAGCAGTACTTC. Amino acid sequence: CASSLGPLYEQYF.

The chain couples TRBV19 to TRBJ1-4, with D maybe TRBD1 (6 bases). The V end lost 4 bases, the J end lost 5 bases, and 20 bases lay between the germline ends. The germline V gene has CDR1 LNHDA and CDR2 SQIVND (reference sequence). This CDR3 comprises 17 residues. The DNA of the CDR3 is TGTGCCAGTAGTACCCTGTGGGACAAGGCGCAAAATGAAAAACTGTTTTTT. Protein product: CASSTLWDKAQNEKLFF.

The chain uses TRBV9 and TRBJ2-2, with D perhaps TRBD2 (5 bases). V was pared by 0 bases and J by 6 bases, with 6 bases between. Germline values: CDR1 SGDLS, CDR2 YYNGEE. The CDR3 covers 13 residues. The CDR3 coding sequence is TGTGCCAGCAGCGTAGCTAGCTCCGGGGAGCTGTTTTTT. Translating it yields CASSVASSGELFF.

This clone was detected only a few times. The chain is built from TRBV21-1 and TRBJ1-1. TRBV21-1 is a pseudogene. The CDR3 has 12 amino acids. CDR3 protein: CARGPVNTEAFF. The DNA of the CDR3 is TGTGCCAGAGGTCCTGTGAACACTGAAGCTTTCTTT.

The chain joins TRBV5-1 to TRBJ1-1, with TRBD1 matching 7 bases. The CDR3 is made up of 14 amino acids. V trimming: 4 bases; J trimming: 5 bases; junction bases outside the gene matches: 8. CDR1 is SGHRS, CDR2 YFSETQ, per germline. The CDR3 bases are TGCGCCAGCAGCATACCAGGGGGTAGGACTGAAGCTTTCTTT. Its translation is CASSIPGGRTEAFF. The variable domain in full, with the rest retrieved from reference TRBV5-1 and TRBJ1-1, is KAGVTQTPRYLIKTRGQQVTLSCSPISGHRSVSWYQQTPGQGLQFLFEYFSETQRNKGNFPGRFSGRQFSNSRSEMNVSTLELGDSALYLCASSIPGGRTEAFFGQGTRLTVV.

This clone has more than one count but fewer than ten. V gene TRBV28 combines with J gene TRBJ2-1; D is possibly TRBD2 (5 bases). The germline V gene encodes CDR1 MDHEN and CDR2 SYDVKM. The CDR3 consists of 17 residues. V dropped 2 bases and J dropped 6 bases, with 20 bases sitting between them. Written as DNA, the CDR3 is TGTGCCAGCAGTTTAAGCGCTAGCCACGCGGTGGGCAATGAGCAGTTCTTC. It codes for CASSLSASHAVGNEQFF.

The chain couples TRBV5-1 to TRBJ2-3; 9 positions match TRBD2. CDR1 and CDR2 (germline): SGHRS, YFSETQ. The CDR3 extends over 16 amino acids. With 0 bases clipped from V and 2 bases from J, the junction kept 4 bases outside the gene matches. The CDR3: CASSLGLAANTDTQYF. DNA of the CDR3: TGCGCCAGCAGCTTGGGACTAGCGGCAAACACAGATACGCAGTATTTT.

The chain carries TRBV7-2 and TRBJ2-6; D not certain. Trimming removed 1 base from V and 0 bases from J, with 10 bases in between. The CDR3 consists of 17 residues. CDR1 is SGHTA, CDR2 FQGNSA, per germline. The CDR3, as DNA: TGTGCCAGCAGCTTAGATGGGTGGCTCTCTGGGGCCAACGTCCTGACTTTC. Amino acids: CASSLDGWLSGANVLTF.

In its sample, this clone was seen once. The chain couples TRBV4-3 to TRBJ2-7; D is uncertain. The CDR3 runs to 14 residues. Trimming shortened V by 0 bases and J by 2 bases, and 8 bases separated the two germline ends. Germline values: CDR1 LGHNA, CDR2 YSLEER. The CDR3 nucleotides are TGCGCCAGCAGCCAAGATTCGGGTCCCTACGAGCAGTACTTC. Amino acids: CASSQDSGPYEQYF.

This chain uses TRBV4-1 with TRBJ2-7; tentatively, D is TRBD1 (6 bases). Germline CDR1 is MGHRA and CDR2 is YSYEKL. V dropped 2 bases and J dropped 3 bases, with 17 bases sitting between them. This CDR3 has 16 residues. The chain's CDR3 is CASSQIPQGKNYEQYF. The CDR3 DNA sequence: TGCGCCAGCAGCCAAATTCCGCAGGGGAAAAACTACGAGCAGTACTTC.

The chain links TRBV6-1 to TRBJ2-1; 9 nucleotides align to TRBD2. Germline trimming cut 4 bases from V and 5 bases from J; bases unmatched to any gene: 3. Germline CDR1 and CDR2: MNHNS and SASEGT. The CDR3 spans 14 residues. CDR3 in amino acids: CASSVGTSHNEQFF. In DNA, the CDR3 is TGTGCCAGCAGTGTGGGGACTAGCCACAATGAGCAGTTCTTC.

The rearrangement uses TRBV6-4 and TRBJ2-7, with D possibly matching TRBD2 (6 bases). The CDR3 sequence is 17 residues long. V gave up 0 bases and J gave up 2 bases, with 17 bases separating them. Germline-derived CDR1 and CDR2 are MRHNA and SNTAGT. The CDR3 sequence: CASSDSGRRRVPYEQYF. CDR3 nucleotides: TGTGCCAGCAGTGACTCTGGCCGGAGGAGGGTGCCCTACGAGCAGTACTTC.

The J gene is TRBJ1-1, the V gene TRBV7-3, with D tentatively TRBD1 (5 bases). This CDR3 comprises 14 residues. Germline loops: CDR1 SGHTA, CDR2 FQGTGA. V gave up 2 bases and J gave up 4 bases, with 11 bases separating them. The CDR3 is CASSLPGKGTEAFF. CDR3 nucleotides: TGTGCCAGCAGCTTACCAGGGAAGGGCACTGAAGCTTTCTTT.

The rearrangement uses TRBV25-1 and TRBJ2-1; D is unresolved. V lost 3 bases to trimming and J lost 7 bases, with 16 bases between them. Germline CDR1 is MGHDK and CDR2 is SYGVNS. The CDR3 extends over 15 amino acids. CDR3 residues: CASSDPGGVWNEQFF. In nucleotides, the CDR3 is TGTGCCAGCAGTGATCCAGGTGGGGTTTGGAATGAGCAGTTCTTC.

This clone was observed a few times. The rearrangement uses TRBV5-1 and TRBJ2-7; TRBD1 agrees at 8 bases. CDR1 is SGHRS, CDR2 YFSETQ, per germline. V was pared by 2 bases and J by 6 bases, with 7 bases of the junction left unmatched. This CDR3 region has 14 residues. CDR3 region: CASSLTGGFGEQYF. The CDR3 region has the DNA TGCGCCAGCAGCTTAACAGGGGGGTTCGGCGAGCAGTACTTC.

The V call is TRBV28, the J call TRBJ1-3; D gene uncertain. V lost 1 base and J 1 base, leaving 8 bases between the germline ends. This CDR3 region has 15 residues. Germline assignment: CDR1 MDHEN and CDR2 SYDVKM. This chain's CDR3 is CASSLFLTSGNTIYF. CDR3 bases: TGTGCCAGCAGTTTATTCCTGACGTCTGGAAACACCATATATTTT.

The J gene is TRBJ2-3, the V gene TRBV7-8; TRBD2 agrees at 9 bases. The CDR3 totals 14 residues. V lost 5 bases, J lost 1 base, and 1 base stayed unmatched. Germline CDR1 SGHVS, CDR2 FQNEAQ. The CDR3 here is CASSPSGGTDTQYF. In DNA form, the CDR3 reads TGTGCCAGCAGCCCTAGCGGGGGCACAGATACGCAGTATTTT.

The rearrangement joins TRBV27 to TRBJ2-3; D is ambiguous. V dropped 5 bases and J dropped 3 bases, with 12 bases sitting between them. Germline V gives CDR1 MNHEY, CDR2 SMNVEV (reference sequence). This CDR3 is 14 amino acids long. For the CDR3, the DNA is TGTGCCAGCAGTGGACCATCAGCTACAGATACGCAGTATTTT. Translated: CASSGPSATDTQYF.

This rearrangement joins TRBV4-1 to TRBJ2-1; D unresolved. The germline V gene encodes CDR1 MGHRA and CDR2 YSYEKL. V was shortened by 5 bases and J by 0 bases, with 11 bases between the two germline ends. The CDR3 contains 15 residues. This CDR3 reads CASSEFRSSYNEQFF. Here the CDR3 DNA reads TGCGCCAGCAGCGAATTTAGGAGCTCCTACAATGAGCAGTTCTTC.

This sequence joins TRBV30 and TRBJ1-1, with D hard to call. The CDR3 is 20 amino acids. Trimming removed 4 bases from V and 4 bases from J, with 34 bases in between. The V gene's germline CDR1 is GTSNPN and CDR2 SVGIG (reference sequence). This chain's CDR3 is CAWIPARETLQRIFVTEAFF. DNA of the CDR3: TGTGCCTGGATTCCCGCCAGAGAAACGTTGCAGAGAATCTTTGTCACTGAAGCTTTCTTT.

The rearrangement links TRBV5-6 to TRBJ2-7, with a tentative D call TRBD1 (6 bases). Germline lookup yields CDR1 SGHDT and CDR2 YYEEEE. This CDR3 is 14 amino acids long. Trimming left V 0 bases short and J 2 bases short, with 9 bases between. The CDR3 reads CASSLGGDTYEQYF. DNA for the CDR3: TGTGCCAGCAGCTTGGGTGGGGACACCTACGAGCAGTACTTC.

The chain has TRBV7-9 and TRBJ1-4; the match to TRBD1 covers 10 bases. Germline CDR1 and CDR2: SEHNR and FQNEAQ (reference sequence). Unmatched junction bases numbered 11, after V lost 5 bases and J lost 8 bases. The CDR3 is 16 residues long. This CDR3 is CASSPRGQGDGEKLFF. The CDR3 coding sequence is TGTGCCAGCAGCCCTAGAGGACAGGGGGATGGCGAAAAACTGTTTTTT.

V is TRBV28 and J is TRBJ2-7; D is possibly TRBD1 (6 bases). Trimming removed 6 bases at V and 6 bases at J, with 18 bases between. CDR3 size: 14 residues. CDR1 is MDHEN, CDR2 SYDVKM, per germline. The CDR3 here is CASRRTGFLGEQYF. The CDR3 DNA is TGTGCCAGCAGAAGAACAGGGTTCCTGGGCGAGCAGTACTTC.

The chain carries TRBV4-1 and TRBJ2-1; 9 nucleotides agree with TRBD1. CDR3 length: 15 amino acids. V shed 1 base and J 6 bases; nucleotides not matched to a gene: 4. CDR1 is MGHRA and CDR2 is YSYEKL in the germline V gene. The CDR3 loop is CASSQVETGGNEQFF. DNA for the CDR3: TGCGCCAGCAGCCAAGTAGAGACAGGGGGCAATGAGCAGTTCTTC.

The V and J genes are TRBV5-1 and TRBJ2-2; 10 bases agree with TRBD2. The CDR3 sequence is 15 residues long. Trimming at V came to 6 bases and at J to 8 bases, leaving 10 bases not matched to a gene. The germline V gene has CDR1 SGHRS and CDR2 YFSETQ. For the CDR3, the DNA is TGCGCCAGCACCGATTCTCTAGCGGGAGAGGGGGAGCTGTTTTTT. Translation gives CASTDSLAGEGELFF.

This sequence joins TRBV5-1 and TRBJ2-2; 9 positions match TRBD2. There are 13 residues in the CDR3. Germline V gene lookup returns CDR1 SGHRS and CDR2 YFSETQ. V trimming: 7 bases; J trimming: 7 bases; junction bases outside the gene matches: 5. The CDR3 is CASSGTSNGELFF. The CDR3 region has the DNA TGCGCCAGCTCCGGGACTAGCAACGGGGAGCTGTTTTTT.